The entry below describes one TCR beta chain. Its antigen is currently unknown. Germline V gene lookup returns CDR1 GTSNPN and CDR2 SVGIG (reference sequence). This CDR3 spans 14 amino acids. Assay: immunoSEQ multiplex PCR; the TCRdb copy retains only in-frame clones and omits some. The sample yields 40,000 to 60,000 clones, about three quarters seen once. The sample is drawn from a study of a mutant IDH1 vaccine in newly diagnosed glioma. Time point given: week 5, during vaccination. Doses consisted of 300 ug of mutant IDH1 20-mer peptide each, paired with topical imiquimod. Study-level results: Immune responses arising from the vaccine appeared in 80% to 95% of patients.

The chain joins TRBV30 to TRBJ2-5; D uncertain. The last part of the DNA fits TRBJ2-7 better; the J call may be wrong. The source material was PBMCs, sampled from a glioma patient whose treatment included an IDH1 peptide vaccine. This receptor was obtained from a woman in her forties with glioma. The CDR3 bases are TGTGCCTGGAGTGTATCCGGGCTCGGGTACGAGCAGTACTTC. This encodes CAWSVSGLGYEQYF.